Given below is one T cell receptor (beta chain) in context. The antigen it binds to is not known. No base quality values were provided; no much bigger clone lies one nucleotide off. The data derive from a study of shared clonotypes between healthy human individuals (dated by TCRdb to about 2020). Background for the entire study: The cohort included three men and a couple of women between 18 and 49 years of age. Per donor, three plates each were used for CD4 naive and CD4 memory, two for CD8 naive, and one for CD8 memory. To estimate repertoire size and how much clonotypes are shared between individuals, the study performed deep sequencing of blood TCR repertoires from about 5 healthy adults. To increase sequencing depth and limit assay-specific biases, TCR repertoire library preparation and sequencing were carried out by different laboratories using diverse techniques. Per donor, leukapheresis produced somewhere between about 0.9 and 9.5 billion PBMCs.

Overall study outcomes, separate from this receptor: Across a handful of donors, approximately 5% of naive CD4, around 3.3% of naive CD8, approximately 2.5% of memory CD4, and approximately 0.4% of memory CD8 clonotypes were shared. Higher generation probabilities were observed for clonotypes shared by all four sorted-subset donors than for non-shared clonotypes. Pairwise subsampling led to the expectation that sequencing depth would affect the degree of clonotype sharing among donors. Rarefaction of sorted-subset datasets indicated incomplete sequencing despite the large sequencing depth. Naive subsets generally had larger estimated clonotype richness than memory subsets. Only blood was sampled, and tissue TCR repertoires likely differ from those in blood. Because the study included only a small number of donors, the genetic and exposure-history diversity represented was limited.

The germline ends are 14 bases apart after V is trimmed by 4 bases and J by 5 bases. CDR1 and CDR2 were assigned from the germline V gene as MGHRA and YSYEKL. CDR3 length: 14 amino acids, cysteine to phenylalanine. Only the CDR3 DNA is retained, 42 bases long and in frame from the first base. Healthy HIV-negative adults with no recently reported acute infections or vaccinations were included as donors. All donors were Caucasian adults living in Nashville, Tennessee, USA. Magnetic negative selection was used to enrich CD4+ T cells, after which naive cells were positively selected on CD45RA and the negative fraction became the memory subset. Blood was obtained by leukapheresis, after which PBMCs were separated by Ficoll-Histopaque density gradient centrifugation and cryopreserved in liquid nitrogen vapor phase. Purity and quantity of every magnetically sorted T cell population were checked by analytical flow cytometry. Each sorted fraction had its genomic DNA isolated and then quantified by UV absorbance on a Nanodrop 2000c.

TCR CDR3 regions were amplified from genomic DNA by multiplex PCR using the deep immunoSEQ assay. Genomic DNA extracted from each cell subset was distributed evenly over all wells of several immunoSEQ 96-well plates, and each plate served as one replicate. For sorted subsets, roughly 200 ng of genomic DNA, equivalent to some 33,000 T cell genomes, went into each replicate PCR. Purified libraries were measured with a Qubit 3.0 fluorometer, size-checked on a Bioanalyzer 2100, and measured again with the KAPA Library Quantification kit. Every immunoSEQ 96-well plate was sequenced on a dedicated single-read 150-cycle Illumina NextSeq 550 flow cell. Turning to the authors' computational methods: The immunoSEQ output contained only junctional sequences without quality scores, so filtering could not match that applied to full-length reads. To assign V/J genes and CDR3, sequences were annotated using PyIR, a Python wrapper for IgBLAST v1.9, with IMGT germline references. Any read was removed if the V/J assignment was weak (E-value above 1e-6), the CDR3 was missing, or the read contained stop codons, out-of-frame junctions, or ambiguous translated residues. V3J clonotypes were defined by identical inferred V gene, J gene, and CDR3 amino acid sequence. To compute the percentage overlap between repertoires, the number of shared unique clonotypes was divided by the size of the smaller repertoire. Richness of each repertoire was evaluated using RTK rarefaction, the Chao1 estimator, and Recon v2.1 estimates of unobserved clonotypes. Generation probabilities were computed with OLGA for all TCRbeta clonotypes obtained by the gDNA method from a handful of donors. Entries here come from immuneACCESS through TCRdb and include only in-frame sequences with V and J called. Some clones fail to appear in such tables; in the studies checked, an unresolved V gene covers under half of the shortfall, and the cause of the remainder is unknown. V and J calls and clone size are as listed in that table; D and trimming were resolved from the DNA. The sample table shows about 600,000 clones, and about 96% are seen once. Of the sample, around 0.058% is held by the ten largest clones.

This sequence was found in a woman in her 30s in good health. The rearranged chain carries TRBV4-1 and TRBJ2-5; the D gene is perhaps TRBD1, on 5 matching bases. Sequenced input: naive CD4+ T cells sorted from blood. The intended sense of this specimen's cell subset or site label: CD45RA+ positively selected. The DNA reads TGCGCCAGCAGCCCCAGGGTTTACGGGGAGACCCAGTACTTC. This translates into CASSPRVYGETQYF.